This T cell receptor beta chain was documented in a study of identical twins (dated by TCRdb to 2016 to 2017). The study in broad terms: To test whether fetal clonotypes persist, the study used deep sequencing on TCR alpha and beta repertoires from monozygotic twins, unrelated adults of various ages, and cord blood. Replicate twin experiments were performed at different times using different library preparation protocols to rule out contamination. The full study reports these points: Because the same donors could not be followed over many years, the conclusions depended on cross-sectional statistical analysis. Out-of-frame TCR alpha sequences shared between twins showed an excess of low generation-probability sequences compared with coincidental sharing between unrelated individuals. Recombination models systematically underestimated out-of-frame TCR alpha sharing in monozygotic twins but agreed with sharing between unrelated individuals. Invariant T cells such as MAIT and iNKT could partly confound zero-insertion analyses, although diverse VJ usage argued against such confounding for most clonotypes. Fewer insertions were carried by abundant cord blood beta clonotypes; a weaker similar trend was observed in young adult naive repertoires, while no such trend was observed in memory repertoires. In beta out-of-frame sequences, excess twin sharing was weaker, because having fewer shared sequences lowered the signal-to-noise ratio.

Of note for this clonotype: The target of this receptor is not known. Nothing much larger sits one base from this clone, and base qualities are not available.

From the cysteine up to the phenylalanine, the CDR3 has a length of 13 residues. The read is trimmed to its CDR3 DNA, 39 bases read in frame from base 1. V was cut back by 2 bases and J by 5 bases, leaving a gap of 13 bases between them. CDR1 and CDR2 were assigned from the germline V gene (reference sequence) as GTSNPN and SVGIG. Libraries were constructed by 5' RACE. Instrument used: Illumina HiSeq 2000. A universal primer binding site was added through template switching, and the final cDNA carried a unique molecular identifier so that TCR cDNA molecules could be counted accurately. First-strand cDNA for TCR alpha and beta chains was synthesized from specific primers in the conserved constant-segment region. To control for contamination, every cDNA library was double barcoded, receiving both a SMART-Mk sample barcode and Illumina barcodes. TruSeq adapter sequences, together with Illumina sample barcodes, were added in two successive PCR steps. The Illumina HiSeq platform was used with custom primers to sequence TCR alpha and beta cDNA libraries. Regarding the original processing steps: MiGEC was used to process raw reads and extract unique molecular identifiers, and MiXCR was used to find CDR3 positions. Recombination models were inferred per individual with the repgenHMM and IGoR tools using an EM algorithm. The analysis of shared clonotypes was done with the tcR package in R, with sharing normalized by the product of cloneset sizes. Out-of-frame nonproductive sequences were analyzed to study raw recombination free of thymic and clonal selection effects. Using fastp at Q25 and MiXCR, TCRdb reprocessed the public reads and kept productive beta chains. Every distinct CDR3 protein forms one entry, paired with its most common genes and DNA. The V and J calls shown here were made by TCRdb, not taken from the authors' results. The sample table holds about 790,000 distinct CDR3 sequences, of which 15% to 20% were seen once. Clones ranked in the top ten supply approximately 14% of the sample.

All donors were healthy Caucasians. The twin cohort consisted of three pairs of female monozygotic twins, all aged about 18 to 29 years. Peripheral blood mononuclear cells were used as the source from which RNA for TCR libraries was isolated. These data also formed part of another study, on T cells expressing NK-cell markers. As the second paper documents: TCR beta-chain repertoires were profiled in sorted CD3+CD56+NKG2C+, CD3+CD56+NKG2C- and CD3+CD56-NKG2C+ T-cell subsets from eight donors. Of the eight sequenced donors, seven were found to be HCMV-seropositive and one was found to be HCMV-seronegative. To restrict sorting to alphabetaTCR-expressing T cells, an anti-gammadeltaTCR antibody was added in several experiments. For several donors, the dominant CD3+CD56+NKG2C+ clonotypes were among the top 10 CD8+ clonotypes and accounted for about 1.0-7.5% of CD8+ T cells. Those dominant clonotypes were again the most abundant among CD3+CD56-NKG2C+ cells in a few donors, at about 28.3-65%. Whether the expanded NKG2C-expressing T cell clones were specific for HCMV antigens remained unclear. The eight sequenced donors were randomly selected healthy volunteers, three men and five women. HCMV serostatus was determined by detecting HCMV-specific IgG in serum with a commercial ELISA kit. For several donors, bulk peripheral blood T-cell repertoires were also sequenced from unsorted PBMC. MIGEC was used to demultiplex reads and group reads by UMI, and MiTCR was used to assemble and quantify clonotypes. To remove erroneous sequences, TCR cDNA sequences were retained only when supported by two or more reads. The tcR package was used for downstream repertoire analysis, and clonotypes were matched between fractions using CDR3 nucleotide sequence together with V segment. Antigen specificity was annotated against VDJdb with VDJmatch, allowing one amino acid substitution in CDR3.

The receptor's source is a woman aged 18 to 35 in good health. Sequenced input: PBMCs. The rearrangement joined TRBV30 to TRBJ2-7; TRBD2 might be the D gene, on 6 matching bases. CDR3 region: CAWSPTWGDEQYF. The DNA sequence is TGTGCCTGGAGTCCCACCTGGGGGGACGAGCAGTACTTC. Outside the CDR3, residues come from the reference TRBV30 and TRBJ2-7 proteins, so the full variable domain is: SQTIHQWPATLVQPVGSPLSLECTVEGTSNPNLYWYRQAAGRGLQLLFYSVGIGQISSEVPQNLSASRPQDRQFILSSKKLLLSDSGFYLCAWSPTWGDEQYFGPGTRLTVT.